These T cell receptor beta chains were read from a single sample in a study of blood T cell repertoires in COVID-19. Some clones are missing from TCRdb's copy, which holds only in-frame ones; the method was immunoSEQ multiplex PCR. This sample has over 15,000 clones, with roughly 77% found just once. Specimen: peripheral blood. The receptors stem from a man aged 55 to 70 with acute or convalescent COVID-19. Both conserved end residues are trimmed from each CDR3.

CDR3aa: ASRDTSYEQY; j_gene: TRBJ2-7; v_gene: TRBV5-1
CDR3aa: ASLQIQGSYEQY; j_gene: TRBJ2-7; v_gene: TRBV2
CDR3aa: ASSKGQDTDTQY; j_gene: TRBJ2-3; v_gene: TRBV11-2
CDR3aa: ASSSSGQGRKANEQF; j_gene: TRBJ2-1; v_gene: TRBV27
CDR3aa: ASSLGQLNTGELF; j_gene: TRBJ2-2; v_gene: TRBV5-1
CDR3aa: ASRRDRNTGELF; j_gene: TRBJ2-2; v_gene: TRBV2
CDR3aa: ASSPGLAGGPKTDTQY; j_gene: TRBJ2-3; v_gene: TRBV27
CDR3aa: ASSGLRITDTQY; j_gene: TRBJ2-3; v_gene: TRBV6-5
CDR3aa: ASREGTYSNQPQH; j_gene: TRBJ1-5; v_gene: TRBV19
CDR3aa: ARSFGSTGYYEQY; j_gene: TRBJ2-7; v_gene: TRBV5-3
CDR3aa: ASSEFNGGLGANVLT; j_gene: TRBJ2-6; v_gene: TRBV25-1
CDR3aa: ASSILASGSIQY; j_gene: TRBJ2-4; v_gene: TRBV19
CDR3aa: ASSLRGTGAYEQY; j_gene: TRBJ2-7; v_gene: TRBV7-9
CDR3aa: SVPVVLTDTQY; j_gene: TRBJ2-3; v_gene: TRBV29-1
CDR3aa: ARPRRGGTDTQY; j_gene: TRBJ2-3; v_gene: TRBV2
CDR3aa: ASSSGTSGVLREQF; j_gene: TRBJ2-1; v_gene: TRBV7-9
CDR3aa: ASSGGRAGGQETQY; j_gene: TRBJ2-5; v_gene: TRBV9
CDR3aa: ASSLLMNTEAF; j_gene: TRBJ1-1; v_gene: TRBV2
CDR3aa: ASSPGLDNSPLH; j_gene: TRBJ1-6; v_gene: TRBV18
CDR3aa: ASTLRPGMDSPLH; j_gene: TRBJ1-6; v_gene: TRBV6-6
CDR3aa: ASSAGGLYSYNEQF; j_gene: TRBJ2-1; v_gene: TRBV7-3
CDR3aa: SVPGQDETQY; j_gene: TRBJ2-5; v_gene: TRBV29-1
CDR3aa: ASSPGQASSYNSPLH; j_gene: TRBJ1-6; v_gene: TRBV6-6
CDR3aa: ASSLPGQLTGELF; j_gene: TRBJ2-2; v_gene: TRBV5-6
CDR3aa: AISVARGETQY; j_gene: TRBJ2-5; v_gene: TRBV10-3
CDR3aa: ASSPQGTALSGNTIY; j_gene: TRBJ1-3; v_gene: TRBV18
CDR3aa: ASSLSGSNQPQH; j_gene: TRBJ1-5; v_gene: TRBV5-5
CDR3aa: ASSFGAGATQY; j_gene: TRBJ2-5; v_gene: TRBV28
CDR3aa: ASSPGTEAF; j_gene: TRBJ1-1; v_gene: TRBV7-9
CDR3aa: ASSFTGNSGANVLT; j_gene: TRBJ2-6; v_gene: TRBV7-2
CDR3aa: ASSFGQPFYGYT; j_gene: TRBJ1-2; v_gene: TRBV7-2
CDR3aa: ATSDTGQISDTQY; j_gene: TRBJ2-3; v_gene: TRBV24-1
CDR3aa: ASSPRFGEQF; j_gene: TRBJ2-1; v_gene: TRBV9
CDR3aa: ASSPSADQGYGYT; j_gene: TRBJ1-2; v_gene: TRBV25-1
CDR3aa: AISADSSTDTQY; j_gene: TRBJ2-3; v_gene: TRBV10-3
CDR3aa: ASSPSAGSLTDTQY; j_gene: TRBJ2-3; v_gene: TRBV9
CDR3aa: ASSLGQNTEAF; j_gene: TRBJ1-1; v_gene: TRBV11-2
CDR3aa: ASSQGLSGGSPRQY; j_gene: TRBJ2-5; v_gene: TRBV4-1
CDR3aa: ATSDPRTGGIYGYT; j_gene: TRBJ1-2; v_gene: TRBV24-1
CDR3aa: ATRGGKVTGELF; j_gene: TRBJ2-2; v_gene: TRBV6-5
CDR3aa: ASSKQGALGYT; j_gene: TRBJ1-2; v_gene: TRBV28
CDR3aa: AISVSTGRMNTEAF; j_gene: TRBJ1-1; v_gene: TRBV10-3
CDR3aa: ASRRLAGGETQY; j_gene: TRBJ2-5; v_gene: TRBV6-6
CDR3aa: ATSDRDSNSPLH; j_gene: TRBJ1-6; v_gene: TRBV24-1
CDR3aa: ASSQDLVVYEQY; j_gene: TRBJ2-7; v_gene: TRBV4-2
CDR3aa: ASSQGRDRGRIGELF; j_gene: TRBJ2-2; v_gene: TRBV4-1
CDR3aa: ASSLDPQGMDGYT; j_gene: TRBJ1-2; v_gene: TRBV11-2
CDR3aa: ASSTGSGYT; j_gene: TRBJ1-2; v_gene: TRBV18
CDR3aa: ASSFLAGQGFNEQF; j_gene: TRBJ2-1; v_gene: TRBV5-1
CDR3aa: ASSPQGAGQPQH; j_gene: TRBJ1-5; v_gene: TRBV18